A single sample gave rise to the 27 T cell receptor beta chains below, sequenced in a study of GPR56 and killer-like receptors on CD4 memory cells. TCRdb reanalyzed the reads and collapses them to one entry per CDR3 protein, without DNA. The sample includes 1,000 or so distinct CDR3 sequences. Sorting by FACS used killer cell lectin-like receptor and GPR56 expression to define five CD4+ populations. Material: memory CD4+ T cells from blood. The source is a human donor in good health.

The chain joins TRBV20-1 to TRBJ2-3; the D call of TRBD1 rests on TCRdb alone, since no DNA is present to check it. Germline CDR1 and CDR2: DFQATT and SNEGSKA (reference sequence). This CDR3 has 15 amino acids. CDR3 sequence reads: CSAPDRAGKLNTQYF.

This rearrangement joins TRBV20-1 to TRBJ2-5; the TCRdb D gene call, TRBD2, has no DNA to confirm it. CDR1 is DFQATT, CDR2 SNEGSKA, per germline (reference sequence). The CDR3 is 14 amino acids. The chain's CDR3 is CSAPTGVALQTQYF.

The CDR3 loop is CASSLRAGGVSEQFF. The chain joins TRBV12-3 or TRBV12-4 to TRBJ2-1; TCRdb lists TRBD1, though no DNA is available to test this call. There are 15 residues in the CDR3.

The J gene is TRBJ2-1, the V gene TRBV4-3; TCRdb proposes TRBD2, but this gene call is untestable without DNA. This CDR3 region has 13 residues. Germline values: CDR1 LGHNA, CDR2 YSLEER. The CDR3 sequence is CASSQEPATEQFF.

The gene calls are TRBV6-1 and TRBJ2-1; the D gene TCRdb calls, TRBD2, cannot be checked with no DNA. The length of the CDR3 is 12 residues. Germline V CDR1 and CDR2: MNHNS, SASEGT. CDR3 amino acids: CASSELAGEQFF.

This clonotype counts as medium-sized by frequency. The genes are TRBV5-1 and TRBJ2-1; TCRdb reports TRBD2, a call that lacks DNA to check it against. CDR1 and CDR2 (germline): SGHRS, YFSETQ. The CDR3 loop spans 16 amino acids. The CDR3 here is CASSFGLAGGPGEQFF.

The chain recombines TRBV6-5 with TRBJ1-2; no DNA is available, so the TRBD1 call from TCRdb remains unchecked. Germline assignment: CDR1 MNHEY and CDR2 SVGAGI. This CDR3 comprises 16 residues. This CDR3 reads CASRPLQGASTYGYTF.

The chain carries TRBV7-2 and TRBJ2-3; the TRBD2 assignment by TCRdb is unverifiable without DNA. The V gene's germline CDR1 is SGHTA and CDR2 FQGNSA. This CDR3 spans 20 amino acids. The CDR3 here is CASSIYLCSGLAGGTDTQYF.

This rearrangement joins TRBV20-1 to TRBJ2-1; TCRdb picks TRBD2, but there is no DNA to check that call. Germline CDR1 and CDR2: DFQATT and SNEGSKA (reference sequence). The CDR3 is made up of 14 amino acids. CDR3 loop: CSARGSQGHNEQFF.

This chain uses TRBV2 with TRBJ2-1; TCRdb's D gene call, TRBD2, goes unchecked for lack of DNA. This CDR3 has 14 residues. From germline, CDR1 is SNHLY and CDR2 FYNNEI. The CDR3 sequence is CASSAGGGVNEQFF.

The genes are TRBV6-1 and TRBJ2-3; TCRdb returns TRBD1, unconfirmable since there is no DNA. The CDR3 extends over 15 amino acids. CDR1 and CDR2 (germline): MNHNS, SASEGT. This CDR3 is CASNRAGGSTDTQYF.

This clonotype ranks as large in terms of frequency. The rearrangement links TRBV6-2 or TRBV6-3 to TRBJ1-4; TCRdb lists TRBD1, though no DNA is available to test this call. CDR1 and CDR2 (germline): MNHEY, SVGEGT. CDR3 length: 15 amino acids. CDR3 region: CASSYSTGGAEKLFF.

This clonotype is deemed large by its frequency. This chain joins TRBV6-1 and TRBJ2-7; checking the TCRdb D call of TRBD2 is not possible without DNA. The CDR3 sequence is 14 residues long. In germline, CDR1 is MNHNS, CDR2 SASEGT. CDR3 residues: CASNRAGGPYEQYF.

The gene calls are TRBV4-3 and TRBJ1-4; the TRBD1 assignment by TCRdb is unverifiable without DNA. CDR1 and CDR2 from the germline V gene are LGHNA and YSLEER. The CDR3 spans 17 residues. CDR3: CASSQSIRGRFSEKLFF.

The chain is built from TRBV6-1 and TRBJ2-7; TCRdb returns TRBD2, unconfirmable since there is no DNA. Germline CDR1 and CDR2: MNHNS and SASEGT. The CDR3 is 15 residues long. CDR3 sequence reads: CASSELAGGRHEQYF.

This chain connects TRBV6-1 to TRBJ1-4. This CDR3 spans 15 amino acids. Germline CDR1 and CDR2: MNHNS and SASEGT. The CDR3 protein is CASSELAGGAEKLFF.

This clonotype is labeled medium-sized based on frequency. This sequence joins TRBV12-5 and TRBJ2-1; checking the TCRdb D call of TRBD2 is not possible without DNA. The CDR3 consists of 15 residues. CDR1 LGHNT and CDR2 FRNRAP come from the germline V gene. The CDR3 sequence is CASGLVLAGYNEQFF.

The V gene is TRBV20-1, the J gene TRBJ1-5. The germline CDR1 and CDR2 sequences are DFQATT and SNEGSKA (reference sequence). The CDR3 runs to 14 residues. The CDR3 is CSARDISGNQPQHF.

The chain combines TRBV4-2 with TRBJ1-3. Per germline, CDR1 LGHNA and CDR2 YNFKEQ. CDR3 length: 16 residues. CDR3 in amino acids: CASSQLDRSSGNTIYF.

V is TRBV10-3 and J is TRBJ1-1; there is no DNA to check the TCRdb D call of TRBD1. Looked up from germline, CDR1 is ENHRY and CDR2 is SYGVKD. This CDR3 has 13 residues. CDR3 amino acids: CAIKGTGATEAFF.

The CDR3: CASNRAGGNEQFF. This rearrangement joins TRBV6-1 to TRBJ2-1; no DNA is available, so the TRBD1 call from TCRdb remains unchecked. Per the germline V gene, CDR1 is MNHNS and CDR2 is SASEGT. CDR3 length: 13 residues.

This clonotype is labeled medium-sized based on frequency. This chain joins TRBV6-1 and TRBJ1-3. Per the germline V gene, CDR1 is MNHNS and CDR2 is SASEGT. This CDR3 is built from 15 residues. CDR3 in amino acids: CASSPRGGSGNTIYF.

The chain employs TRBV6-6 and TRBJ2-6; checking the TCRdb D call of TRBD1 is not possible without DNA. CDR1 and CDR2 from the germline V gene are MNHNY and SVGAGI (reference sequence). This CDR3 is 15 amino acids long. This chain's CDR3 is CASSYSGTGANVLTF.

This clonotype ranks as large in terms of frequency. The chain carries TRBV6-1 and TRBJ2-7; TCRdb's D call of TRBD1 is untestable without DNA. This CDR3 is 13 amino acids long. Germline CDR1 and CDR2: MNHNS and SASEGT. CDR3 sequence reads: CASSEVYRDEQYF.

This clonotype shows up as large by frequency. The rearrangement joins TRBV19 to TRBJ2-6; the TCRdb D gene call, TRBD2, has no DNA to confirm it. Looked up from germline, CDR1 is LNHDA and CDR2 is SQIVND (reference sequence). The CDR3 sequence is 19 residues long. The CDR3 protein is CASTLTRVAGSSGANVLTF.

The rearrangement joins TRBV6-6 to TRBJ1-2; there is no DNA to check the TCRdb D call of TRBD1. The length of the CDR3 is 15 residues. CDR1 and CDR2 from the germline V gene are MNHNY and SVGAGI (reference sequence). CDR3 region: CASSYSGTGQSGYTF.

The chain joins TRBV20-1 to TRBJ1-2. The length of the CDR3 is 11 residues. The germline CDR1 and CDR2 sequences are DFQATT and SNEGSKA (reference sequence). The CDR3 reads CSASNSAKHTF.